This TCR beta chain was identified during a study of blood T cell repertoires in COVID-19. On the study more broadly: Acute and convalescent COVID-19 specimens originated in the United States, Italy and Spain.

This clone turned up a few times. Germline V gives CDR1 SGHNT, CDR2 YENEEA. This CDR3 is built from 12 residues. The V end lost 4 bases, the J end lost 5 bases, and 9 bases lay between the germline ends. Allocation to cohorts depended on clinical history reported by the participants. Each recovered donor of Cohort 3 presented with two negative PCRs, clearance, or symptom resolution. Authors' data handling: By means of reference gene primer amplification, nucleated cell counts were estimated. The repertoire was sequenced with immunoSEQ multiplex PCR; TCRdb's copy has only in-frame clones and lacks some. D and trimming come from the DNA, and the V and J calls and clone size come from that table. The sample shows roughly 140,000 clones, under 90% of them seen only once.

This chain uses TRBV11-3 with TRBJ2-7, with D tentatively TRBD1 (5 bases). This receptor was obtained from a man aged 50-60 years who had recovered from COVID-19. The sample consisted of PBMCs or T cells enriched from blood (not recorded which). CDR3 sequence reads: CASSSGFNEQYF. The CDR3 nucleotides read TGTGCCAGCAGCTCAGGGTTCAACGAGCAGTACTTC.